A single sample is the source of the 26 T cell receptor beta chains below, sequenced in a study of cytomegalovirus exposure and HLA in healthy donors. It was with 60 Vbeta and 13 Jbeta primers that the PCR ran. The table came from immunoSEQ multiplex PCR; TCRdb's copy has only in-frame clones and leaves some out. The repertoire shows more than 200,000 clones; the top ten hold about 1%. The material sequenced was PBMCs. These receptors came from a woman aged 25 to 45 in good health and CMV-seropositive.

This rearrangement joins TRBV4-3 to TRBJ2-5; tentatively, D is TRBD2 (5 bases). The J call may be incorrect, as the DNA end agrees better with TRBJ2-7. Germline CDR1 reads LGHNA; CDR2 reads YSLEER. The CDR3 is 16 amino acids. This CDR3 reads CASSQDGEGALLEQYF. DNA of the CDR3: TGCGCCAGCAGCCAAGATGGTGAGGGAGCCCTTCTCGAGCAGTACTTC.

The chain recombines TRBV11-3 with TRBJ2-1; 8 nucleotides match TRBD1. The CDR3 length is 13 residues. Trimming at V came to 5 bases and at J to 10 bases, leaving 7 bases not matched to a gene. Germline CDR1 SGHNT, CDR2 YENEEA. The CDR3 sequence: CASSGTGRVEQFF. CDR3 coding DNA: TGTGCCAGCAGCGGGACAGGTCGGGTGGAGCAGTTCTTC.

J is TRBJ2-2 and V is TRBV9; possibly TRBD2 for D (6 bases). CDR3 length: 14 amino acids. Trimming pared 6 bases from V and 2 bases from J, leaving 11 bases between. Germline-derived CDR1 and CDR2 are SGDLS and YYNGEE. Here the CDR3 reads CASTGTPNTGELFF. CDR3 bases: TGTGCCAGCACCGGGACTCCTAACACCGGGGAGCTGTTTTTT.

The CDR3 nucleotides read TGTGCCAGTAGTATGGGGCGACTCTATGGCTACACCTTC. As protein: CASSMGRLYGYTF. The chain employs TRBV19 and TRBJ1-2, with D possibly matching TRBD1 (5 bases). V was clipped by 3 bases and J by 4 bases, with 9 bases between them. CDR1 and CDR2 from the germline V gene are LNHDA and SQIVND (reference sequence). CDR3 size: 13 residues.

The chain links TRBV4-1 to TRBJ1-2; 8 nucleotides match TRBD1. V lost 4 bases to trimming and J lost 7 bases; unmatched junction nucleotides: 5. The CDR3 totals 13 residues. Germline V lookup: CDR1 MGHRA, CDR2 YSYEKL. The CDR3 nucleotides are TGCGCCAGCAGCCCGACAGGGGTTACTGGCTACACCTTC. It codes for CASSPTGVTGYTF.

The chain is built from TRBV6-1 and TRBJ1-5; a possible D gene is TRBD1 (5 bases). The CDR3 has 15 amino acids. V was pared by 2 bases and J by 5 bases, with 13 bases between. Germline lookup yields CDR1 MNHNS and CDR2 SASEGT. CDR3 protein: CASSEQRVGDQPQHF. For the CDR3, the DNA is TGTGCCAGCAGTGAACAAAGGGTAGGGGATCAGCCCCAGCATTTT.

The rearrangement uses TRBV25-1 and TRBJ1-2; 8 nucleotides line up with TRBD1. Germline V CDR1 and CDR2: MGHDK, SYGVNS. This CDR3 comprises 14 residues. The V gene end was trimmed by 6 bases and the J gene end by 2 bases; junction bases not matched to a gene: 5. DNA for the CDR3: TGTGCCAGCAGGCCGGACAGGGTAAACTATGGCTACACCTTC. The encoded protein is CASRPDRVNYGYTF.

This chain uses TRBV29-1 with TRBJ1-1, with 8 nucleotides matching TRBD1. This CDR3 is 13 amino acids long. The V segment lost 6 bases and the J segment 6 bases; nucleotides outside the gene matches: 9. Germline CDR1 and CDR2: SQVTM and ANQGSEA. The CDR3 DNA sequence: TGCAGCGTAGGGACAGGCATCCTCGCTGAAGCTTTCTTT. Amino acids: CSVGTGILAEAFF.

The chain combines TRBV4-1 with TRBJ2-7; no definite D call. The CDR3 is 11 residues long. The V gene's germline CDR1 is MGHRA and CDR2 YSYEKL. V was clipped by 3 bases and J by 11 bases, with 11 bases between them. The CDR3 sequence: CASSQGEVEYF. CDR3 DNA sequence: TGCGCCAGCAGCCAGGGTGAGGTAGAGTACTTC.

This chain uses TRBV6-1 with TRBJ1-2; tentatively, D is TRBD1 (5 bases). The V gene lost 5 bases and the J gene lost 5 bases, with 12 bases spanning the gap. The CDR3 sequence is 13 residues long. From germline, CDR1 is MNHNS and CDR2 SASEGT. CDR3 in amino acids: CASSLQAPYGYTF. For the CDR3, the DNA is TGTGCCAGCAGTTTACAGGCACCGTATGGCTACACCTTC.

V usage is TRBV10-3 and J usage is TRBJ1-6, with 10 bases that match TRBD1. The J segment lost 10 bases and the V segment lost 3 bases, leaving 18 bases of the junction unmatched. The CDR3 is 19 residues long. The V gene's germline CDR1 is ENHRY and CDR2 SYGVKD. The CDR3 DNA follows: TGTGCCATCAGTGAATTCCCCTTCGGGACAGGGGTTCCAGAGTCACCCCTCCACTTT. Its translation: CAISEFPFGTGVPESPLHF.

The chain employs TRBV4-1 and TRBJ2-7; the D gene is possibly TRBD1 (5 bases). Trimming removed 0 bases at V and 3 bases at J, with 12 bases between. Germline V CDR1 and CDR2: MGHRA, YSYEKL. CDR3 length equals 15 residues. CDR3 residues: CASSQDIRVYYEQYF. CDR3 bases: TGCGCCAGCAGCCAAGATATCAGGGTATACTACGAGCAGTACTTC.

V is TRBV6-6 and J is TRBJ2-7; D is undetermined. This CDR3 spans 14 amino acids. V gave up 3 bases and J gave up 4 bases, with 13 bases separating them. In germline, CDR1 is MNHNY, CDR2 SVGAGI (reference sequence). The CDR3: CASSYEANGYEQYF. The CDR3 DNA reads as TGTGCCAGCAGTTATGAGGCGAACGGGTACGAGCAGTACTTC.

On this clone: This sample also contains other DNA sequences that code for the same CDR3. This chain joins TRBV5-4 and TRBJ2-1; the match to TRBD2 covers 7 bases. Germline loops: CDR1 SGHNT, CDR2 YYREEE (reference sequence). The CDR3 length is 15 residues. J lost 12 bases, V lost 1 base, and 13 bases had no gene match. CDR3 sequence (DNA): TGTGCCAGCAGCTTGTGGGGGGGGTCCGCCGCTCGGCAGTTCTTC. As protein: CASSLWGGSAARQFF.

V and J are TRBV7-8 and TRBJ2-4; D possibly corresponds to TRBD1 (6 bases). The germline V gene has CDR1 SGHVS and CDR2 FQNEAQ. There are 13 residues in the CDR3. V dropped 8 bases and J dropped 9 bases, with 17 bases sitting between them. CDR3 DNA: TGTGCCAGCGGGGGCCTCCAAAATGGCATTCAGTACTTC. Its translation: CASGGLQNGIQYF.

DNA of the CDR3: TGTGCCAGCAGTTTAGATGGTCTAGCGGGATTTTACGAGCAGTACTTC. This codes for CASSLDGLAGFYEQYF. The rearrangement links TRBV27 to TRBJ2-7; 9 bases fit TRBD2. The CDR3 sequence is 16 residues long. From germline, CDR1 is MNHEY and CDR2 SMNVEV (reference sequence). Trimming removed 2 bases from V and 4 bases from J; junction bases left unmatched: 9.

The chain couples TRBV19 to TRBJ1-1, with D tentatively TRBD1 (6 bases). Per the germline V gene, CDR1 is LNHDA and CDR2 is SQIVND (reference sequence). The V gene lost 7 bases and the J gene lost 8 bases, with 20 bases spanning the gap. The CDR3 has 14 amino acids. The CDR3 is CASTRTAAQGEAFF. CDR3 DNA sequence: TGTGCCAGTACCAGGACCGCGGCGCAGGGGGAAGCTTTCTTT.

The V gene is TRBV5-1, the J gene TRBJ2-1, with D hard to call. Between the trimmed V and J ends, which lost 1 base and 2 bases, there was a span of 7 bases. Germline V gives CDR1 SGHRS, CDR2 YFSETQ. The CDR3 has 14 residues. The CDR3 sequence is CASSLRRTYNEQFF. In DNA form, the CDR3 reads TGCGCCAGCAGCTTGCGCAGGACCTACAATGAGCAGTTCTTC.

The gene calls are TRBV19 and TRBJ1-5; 9 bases are shared with TRBD1. CDR3 length: 15 amino acids. Germline CDR1 is LNHDA and CDR2 is SQIVND (reference sequence). The V segment lost 3 bases and the J segment 6 bases; nucleotides outside the gene matches: 6. In DNA, the CDR3 is TGTGCCAGTAGTATCTCCCGGACAGGGGTTCAGCCCCAGCATTTT. It encodes CASSISRTGVQPQHF.

The rearrangement links TRBV11-2 to TRBJ2-7; D gene ambiguous. This CDR3 comprises 13 residues. Trimming pared 0 bases from V and 5 bases from J, leaving 8 bases between. Looked up from germline, CDR1 is SGHAT and CDR2 is FQNNGV. As DNA, the CDR3 is TGTGCCAGCAGCTTAGACCGAGATAACGAGCAGTACTTC. Amino acid sequence: CASSLDRDNEQYF. The entire variable domain, with the rest obtained from reference TRBV11-2 and TRBJ2-7, is as follows: EAGVAQSPRYKIIEKRQSVAFWCNPISGHATLYWYQQILGQGPKLLIQFQNNGVVDDSQLPKDRFSAERLKGVDSTLKIQPAKLEDSAVYLCASSLDRDNEQYFGPGTRLTVT.

The gene calls are TRBV6-5 and TRBJ1-1; D perhaps matches TRBD1 (5 bases). V lost 6 bases to trimming and J lost 1 base, with 12 bases between them. Germline CDR1 and CDR2: MNHEY and SVGAGI. There are 14 residues in the CDR3. CDR3 nucleotide sequence: TGTGCCAGCAGGCAACAGGTTAGGAACACTGAAGCTTTCTTT. The encoded protein is CASRQQVRNTEAFF.

Note on this clone: Compared with germline, one end of the junction differs, possibly owing to a read error. The genes are TRBV15 and TRBJ2-3, with D possibly matching TRBD2 (8 bases). Germline V gene data show CDR1 as LNHNV and CDR2 as YYDKDF (reference sequence). The CDR3 runs 17 residues. The CDR3 coding sequence is TGTGCCACCGGCAGGGGGTTAGGCGGGGGGCCGACAGATACGCAGTATTTT. Translation: CATGRGLGGGPTDTQYF.

The rearrangement links TRBV19 to TRBJ1-5; D ambiguous. The germline CDR1 and CDR2 sequences are LNHDA and SQIVND (reference sequence). The CDR3 runs to 14 residues. V gave up 4 bases and J gave up 3 bases, with 10 bases separating them. In DNA form, the CDR3 reads TGTGCCAGTAGTAGAGGCGGAAACAATCAGCCCCAGCATTTT. It encodes CASSRGGNNQPQHF.

The genes are TRBV6-6 and TRBJ2-3, with 7 bases lining up with TRBD1. Looked up from germline, CDR1 is MNHNY and CDR2 is SVGAGI (reference sequence). CDR3 length equals 16 residues. V lost 7 bases and J lost 5; bases outside the gene matches: 15. This CDR3 is CASIKFSGSGGDTQYF. In nucleotides, the CDR3 is TGTGCCAGCATAAAGTTTTCGGGATCAGGGGGAGATACGCAGTATTTT.

The J gene is TRBJ1-4, the V gene TRBV5-1; D call uncertain. Germline lookup yields CDR1 SGHRS and CDR2 YFSETQ. CDR3 size: 16 residues. Deletions cut 0 bases from V and 0 bases from J, with 9 bases between. CDR3: CASSLAPDSTNEKLFF. The CDR3 bases are TGCGCCAGCAGCTTGGCCCCAGATTCAACTAATGAAAAACTGTTTTTT.

Details on this clone: Other DNA sequences of this sample code for an identical CDR3. The rearrangement joins TRBV7-9 to TRBJ1-4; D unresolved. This CDR3 spans 14 amino acids. Germline CDR1 and CDR2: SEHNR and FQNEAQ (reference sequence). V was trimmed by 1 base and J by 7 bases, leaving 10 bases between them. The CDR3 loop reads CASSLGRGFEKLFF. In DNA form, the CDR3 reads TGTGCCAGCAGCTTAGGGAGAGGGTTTGAAAAACTGTTTTTT.